This T cell receptor beta chain was found in a study of T-cell memory formation after mild COVID-19. This CDR3 region has 14 residues. Germline CDR1 is SQVTM and CDR2 is ANQGSEA. J gave up 4 bases and V 0 bases, and 5 bases lay outside the gene matches. TCRdb processed the 5' RACE reads anew with MiXCR; each CDR3 protein has one entry. In the table there are 400,000 to 500,000 distinct CDR3 sequences, roughly 20% of which are singletons. Only a few counts were recorded for this clonotype. The clonotype was recovered from an adult woman who had mild COVID-19 (a few samples of this study predate the infection). Cell type and time point are not known. The chain joins TRBV29-1 to TRBJ2-7; 8 bases agree with TRBD2. The specimen sequenced was PBMCs or a T cell subset sorted from them (not recorded which). The CDR3 nucleotides read TGCAGCGTTGAAGACTCGCGGGGGGTTTACGAGCAGTACTTC. Amino acids: CSVEDSRGVYEQYF.